The 12 T cell receptor beta chains listed next were all sequenced from one sample in a study of blood T cell repertoires in COVID-19. Profiling relied on immunoSEQ multiplex PCR, and the TCRdb table lists in-frame clones only, not all of them. Of fewer than 200,000 clones in the sample, roughly 85% are singletons; the top ten hold approximately 2%. Specimen: peripheral blood. Every receptor here comes from an elderly woman with acute or convalescent COVID-19.

The chain carries TRBV27 and TRBJ1-2, with D possibly being TRBD1 (6 bases). Per the germline V gene, CDR1 is MNHEY and CDR2 is SMNVEV (reference sequence). The V gene lost 3 bases and the J gene lost 8 bases, with 22 bases spanning the gap. The CDR3 runs 16 residues. The CDR3 nucleotides read TGTGCCAGCAGTTTCCGAAGGGGGGGTAGTCTGGAAGGCTACACCTTC. Amino acids: CASSFRRGGSLEGYTF.

The rearrangement joins TRBV2 to TRBJ1-1; unclear D gene. The V end lost 7 bases, the J end lost 0 bases, and 12 bases lay between the germline ends. The CDR3 spans 14 residues. Per germline, CDR1 SNHLY and CDR2 FYNNEI. CDR3 loop: CASTQPRVNTEAFF. CDR3 bases: TGTGCCAGCACTCAGCCACGGGTGAACACTGAAGCTTTCTTT.

This clone was found a few times. The V call is TRBV9, the J call TRBJ1-4, with 10 nucleotides matching TRBD1. Germline V gene data show CDR1 as SGDLS and CDR2 as YYNGEE. The CDR3 extends over 18 amino acids. Trimming took 2 bases from V and 1 from J; bases not matched to a gene: 8. The CDR3 DNA reads TGTGCCAGCAGCGTTTCGGGACAGGGGCGGGGAACTAATGAAAAACTGTTTTTT. Protein sequence: CASSVSGQGRGTNEKLFF.

The V call is TRBV7-2, the J call TRBJ1-4; TRBD1 matches 7 bases. The V gene end was trimmed by 2 bases and the J gene end by 7 bases; junction bases not matched to a gene: 13. The CDR3 is 17 residues long. CDR1 and CDR2 from the germline V gene are SGHTA and FQGNSA. The CDR3 loop reads CASSLRGGGGFLEKLFF. The CDR3 coding sequence is TGTGCCAGCAGCTTAAGAGGAGGAGGGGGCTTCCTTGAAAAACTGTTTTTT.

This clone has just a few counts. V gene TRBV4-1 combines with J gene TRBJ1-4, with a weak D call TRBD1 (6 bases). The CDR3 sequence is 16 residues long. From germline, CDR1 is MGHRA and CDR2 YSYEKL. The ends were cut back, 4 bases at V and 8 bases at J, with 20 bases in the middle. CDR3 region: CASSPEGTPGWEKLFF. The CDR3 region has the DNA TGCGCCAGCAGCCCAGAAGGGACACCCGGTTGGGAAAAACTGTTTTTT.

J is TRBJ2-7 and V is TRBV30; D uncertain. The CDR3 is made up of 14 amino acids. Germline CDR1 and CDR2: GTSNPN and SVGIG (reference sequence). Trimming removed 2 bases from V and 0 bases from J, with 11 bases in between. The CDR3 loop is CAWSLELLSYEQYF. CDR3 in DNA: TGTGCCTGGAGTCTAGAACTGCTCTCCTACGAGCAGTACTTC.

J is TRBJ1-5 and V is TRBV30, with D maybe TRBD1 (6 bases). Germline CDR1 and CDR2: GTSNPN and SVGIG (reference sequence). The CDR3 loop spans 14 amino acids. V was shortened by 0 bases and J by 4 bases, with 10 bases between the two germline ends. CDR3 residues: CAWSVGGNNQPQHF. The CDR3 DNA is TGTGCCTGGAGTGTAGGGGGAAATAATCAGCCCCAGCATTTT.

The rearrangement links TRBV28 to TRBJ2-2, with a possible D match to TRBD1 (6 bases). Germline V CDR1 and CDR2: MDHEN, SYDVKM. The CDR3 sequence is 16 residues long. The V and J ends lost 3 bases and 4 bases respectively, with 15 bases between them. CDR3 nucleotide sequence: TGTGCCAGCAGTTTGTCCGGGACACCGGGCACCGGGGAGCTGTTTTTT. Its translation is CASSLSGTPGTGELFF.

V usage is TRBV3-1 (or the pseudogene TRBV3-2) and J usage is TRBJ1-4, with 7 bases lining up with TRBD1. This CDR3 is 14 amino acids long. The germline V gene encodes CDR1 LGHDT and CDR2 YNNKEL (reference sequence). With 1 base clipped from V and 7 bases from J, the junction kept 3 bases outside the gene matches. The DNA for the CDR3 is TGTGCCAGCAGCCAAGTGCAGGGGGGTGAAAAACTGTTTTTT. This encodes CASSQVQGGEKLFF.

The gene calls are TRBV6-4 and TRBJ2-1, with 7 bases aligning to TRBD2. V lost 5 bases and J lost 7; bases outside the gene matches: 5. Per germline, CDR1 MRHNA and CDR2 SNTAGT. This CDR3 is 13 amino acids long. CDR3 region: CASSSERGNEQFF. As DNA, the CDR3 is TGTGCCAGCAGTAGTGAGCGGGGTAATGAGCAGTTCTTC.

V is TRBV5-1 and J is TRBJ2-7, with 7 bases aligning to TRBD1. Per the germline V gene, CDR1 is SGHRS and CDR2 is YFSETQ. The junction had 9 bases not matched to a gene; V was cut back by 5 bases and J by 4 bases. The CDR3 totals 14 residues. The CDR3 coding sequence is TGCGCCAGCAGTCTAGGGGGCACGATTTACGAGCAGTACTTC. It specifies CASSLGGTIYEQYF.

The V and J genes are TRBV27 and TRBJ1-1; no clear D gene. The CDR3 consists of 10 residues. V lost 8 bases and J 4 bases, leaving 5 bases between the germline ends. The germline CDR1 and CDR2 sequences are MNHEY and SMNVEV (reference sequence). CDR3 DNA: TGTGCCAGCCAGGTCACTGAAGCTTTCTTT. Its translation: CASQVTEAFF.